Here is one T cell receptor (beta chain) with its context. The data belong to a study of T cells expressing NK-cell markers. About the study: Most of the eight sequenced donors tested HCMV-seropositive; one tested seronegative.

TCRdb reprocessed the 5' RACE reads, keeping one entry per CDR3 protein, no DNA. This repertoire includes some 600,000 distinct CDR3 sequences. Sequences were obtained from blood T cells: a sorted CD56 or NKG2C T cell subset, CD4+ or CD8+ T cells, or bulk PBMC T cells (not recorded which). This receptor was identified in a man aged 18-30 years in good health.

The CDR3 loop is CASSKPTSNEQFF. The rearrangement links TRBV5-1 to TRBJ2-1. The germline V gene encodes CDR1 SGHRS and CDR2 YFSETQ. This CDR3 has 13 residues. The complete variable domain, with remaining parts taken from reference TRBV5-1 and TRBJ2-1, reads KAGVTQTPRYLIKTRGQQVTLSCSPISGHRSVSWYQQTPGQGLQFLFEYFSETQRNKGNFPGRFSGRQFSNSRSEMNVSTLELGDSALYLCASSKPTSNEQFFGPGTRLTVL.